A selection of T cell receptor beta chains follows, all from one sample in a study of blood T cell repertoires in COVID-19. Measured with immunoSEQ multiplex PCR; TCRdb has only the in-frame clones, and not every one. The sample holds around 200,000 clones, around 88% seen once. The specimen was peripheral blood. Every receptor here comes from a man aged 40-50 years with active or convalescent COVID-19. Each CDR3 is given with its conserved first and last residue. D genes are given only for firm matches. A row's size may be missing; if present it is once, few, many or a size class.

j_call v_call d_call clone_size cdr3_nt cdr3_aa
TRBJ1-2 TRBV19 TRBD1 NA TGTGCCAGTAGGACAAACAGGGGCGGCTACACCTTC CASRTNRGGYTF
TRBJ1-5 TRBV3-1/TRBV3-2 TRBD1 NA TGTGCCAGCAGCACAAGTAGCCTAAGGGACAGGGGACCCCCAGACAGCAATCAGCCCCAGCATTTT CASSTSSLRDRGPPDSNQPQHF
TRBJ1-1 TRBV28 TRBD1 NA TGTGCCAGCAGTCCCGGACAGGGGACCCCTGAAGCTTTCTTT CASSPGQGTPEAFF
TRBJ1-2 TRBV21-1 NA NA TGTGCCAGCAGCAAAGCGCCAGAATATGGCTACACCTTC CASSKAPEYGYTF
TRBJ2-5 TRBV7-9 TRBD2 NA TGTGCCAGCAGCCTCAGGACTAGCGGGGGGCAAGAGACCCAGTACTTC CASSLRTSGGQETQYF
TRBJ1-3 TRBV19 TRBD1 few TGTGCCAGTAGCCCCCGGGACAGGGGCGCGGACACCATATATTTT CASSPRDRGADTIYF
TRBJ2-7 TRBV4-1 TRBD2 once TGCGCCAGCAGCCAACCTGGGACTAGCGGGATCTACGAGCAGTACTTC CASSQPGTSGIYEQYF
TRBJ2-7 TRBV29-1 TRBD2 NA TGCAGCGTTGCTCGACTAGCGGGACAATACTACGAGCAGTACTTC CSVARLAGQYYEQYF
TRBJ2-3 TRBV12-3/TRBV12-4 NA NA TGTGCCAGCAGTTCCGGAGGGAGAGATACGCAGTATTTT CASSSGGRDTQYF
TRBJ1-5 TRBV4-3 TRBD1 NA TGCGCCAGCAGCCAAGAGGCGGGACAGGGAAATCAGCCCCAGCATTTT CASSQEAGQGNQPQHF
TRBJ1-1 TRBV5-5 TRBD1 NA TGTGCCAGCACCTGGGGGACAGGGGTCACTGAAGCTTTCTTT CASTWGTGVTEAFF
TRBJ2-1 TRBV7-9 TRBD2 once TGTGCCAGCAGCTCCGGGACTAGCGGGGGACATGAGCAGTTCTTC CASSSGTSGGHEQFF
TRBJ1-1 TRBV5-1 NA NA TGCGCCAGCAGCCCGGGCAGGGTTGGTCGAGACACTGAAGCTTTCTTT CASSPGRVGRDTEAFF
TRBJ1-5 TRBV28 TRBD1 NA TGTGCCAGCAGTACAGGGGAAAGTCAGCCCCAGCATTTT CASSTGESQPQHF
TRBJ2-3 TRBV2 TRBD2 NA TGTGCCAGCGGACTAGACGAGGGAGATACGCAGTATTTT CASGLDEGDTQYF
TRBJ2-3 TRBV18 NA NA TGTGCCAGCTCTCCCTCCCAGGGGAGGGGTACGCAGTATTTT CASSPSQGRGTQYF